This T cell receptor (beta chain) was retrieved from a study of CD8+CD57+ T cells in acquired aplastic anemia. Study-wide background: Quantities of DNA derived from sorted CD4+ and CD8+ cells averaged roughly 3.4 ug. On average, healthy donors gave about 11 million reads for CD4+ cells. Study findings and constraints: Roughly 30 CD8+ CDR3 sequences occurred in both the patients and the controls. Patients did not significantly differ from controls in CD8+ Simpson's diversity.

Of note for this clonotype: What it recognizes is unknown. One end of the junction fails to match germline, which may point to a read error.

Genomic DNA provided the template from which TCR beta VDJ and CDR3 profiles were obtained. TCRdb re-derived calls from the reads in MiXCR, one entry per CDR3 protein. Seen here are some 410,000 distinct CDR3 sequences, 65% to 80% observed once, and the top ten hold approximately 3.9%. This CDR3 has 13 amino acids. The germline gives CDR1 LNHDA, CDR2 SQIVND (reference sequence). The source is a human donor in good health, serving as a control. The chain uses TRBV19 and TRBJ2-7, with D unresolved. The sample consisted of sorted CD4+, CD8+, or CD8+CD57+ T cells (not recorded which) from PBMCs. Here the CDR3 DNA reads TGTGCCAGTAGTATAGACCGCGCCTATGGCCACACCTTC. Translated: CASSIDRAYGHTF. Together with reference TRBV19 and TRBJ2-7, the CDR3 gives the full variable domain: DGGITQSPKYLFRKEGQNVTLSCEQNLNHDAMYWYRQDPGQGLRLIYYSQIVNDFQKGDIAEGYSVSREKKESFPLTVTSAQKNPTAFYLCASSIDRAYGHTFGPGTRLTVT.